This entry is about one T cell receptor beta chain. The sample originates from a study of control samples from healthy donors and cancer patients. The assay was immunoSEQ multiplex PCR, and TCRdb's table has in-frame clones only and misses some. The repertoire holds approximately 19,000 clones, with approximately 80% as singletons. V gave up 0 bases and J gave up 5 bases; unmatched junction bases: 6. CDR1 and CDR2 (germline): SGDLS, YYNGEE. This CDR3 contains 16 residues. The source is a woman aged 70-85 years with lung cancer. Sample: PBMCs. The chain links TRBV9 to TRBJ2-5, with 11 bases fitting TRBD1. The CDR3 bases are TGTGCCAGCAGCGTAGCAGGACAGGGGGCGGGGGAGACCCAGTACTTC. Amino acid sequence: CASSVAGQGAGETQYF.